The rows below give T cell receptor beta chains drawn from one sample of a study of blood T cell repertoires in COVID-19. Here immunoSEQ multiplex PCR was the method, and the copy in TCRdb shows in-frame clones only, minus some. The table records more than 250,000 clones, more than 80% of them present only once. Sequencing was performed on peripheral blood. These receptors were obtained from a woman between 45 and 65 years old with COVID-19, enrolled during active disease. Both conserved end residues are part of each CDR3. The D gene is left open where the match is weak. Not all rows give a size; the values are once, few, many and, for expanded clones, a class.

TRBV29-1	NA	13	TRBJ2-5	few	CSGTGAGLETQYF	TGCAGCGGCACAGGAGCAGGGTTGGAGACCCAGTACTTC
TRBV5-5	NA	14	TRBJ1-5	NA	CASSLQGGDQPQHF	TGTGCCAGCAGCCTGCAGGGTGGCGATCAGCCCCAGCATTTT
TRBV24-1	TRBD1	17	TRBJ2-1	NA	CATSDTDRGREFGEQFF	TGTGCCACCAGTGATACGGACAGGGGCCGGGAGTTTGGTGAGCAGTTCTTC
TRBV30	TRBD1	14	TRBJ1-1	NA	CAWMTGVSGTEAFF	TGTGCCTGGATGACAGGGGTGTCGGGCACTGAAGCTTTCTTT
TRBV12-3/TRBV12-4	TRBD1	12	TRBJ2-7	NA	CATGTGYYEQYF	TGTGCCACCGGGACAGGGTACTACGAGCAGTACTTC
TRBV6-5	NA	15	TRBJ2-7	NA	CASRDGLAVSREQYF	TGTGCCAGCAGGGACGGACTCGCCGTCTCTCGGGAGCAGTACTTC
TRBV12-3/TRBV12-4	NA	13	TRBJ1-3	once	CASSPSPYRTIYF	TGTGCCAGCAGCCCCTCGCCGTACCGGACCATATATTTT
TRBV25-1	NA	13	TRBJ2-3	NA	CASSHQATDTQYF	TGTGCCAGCAGCCACCAGGCCACAGATACGCAGTATTTT
TRBV6-1	TRBD1	15	TRBJ1-2	NA	CASSEAWDRTNGYTF	TGTGCCAGCAGTGAAGCGTGGGACAGGACGAACGGCTACACCTTC
TRBV7-9	TRBD2	19	TRBJ2-4	few	CASSFYSSGTSLAKNIQYF	TGTGCCAGCAGCTTTTACTCGAGCGGGACTTCACTAGCCAAAAACATTCAGTACTTC
TRBV30	TRBD1	11	TRBJ2-7	NA	CARDRGDEQYF	TGTGCCCGGGACAGGGGGGACGAGCAGTACTTC
TRBV19	NA	17	TRBJ2-5	NA	CASSIDLGYRGKETQYF	TGTGCCAGTAGTATAGATCTGGGCTATCGTGGAAAAGAGACCCAGTACTTC
TRBV12-3/TRBV12-4	NA	13	TRBJ1-2	once	CASSWGREYGYTF	TGTGCCAGCAGTTGGGGCAGAGAGTATGGCTACACCTTC
TRBV19	TRBD2	15	TRBJ2-1	once	CASQLSGREYNEQFF	TGTGCCAGCCAATTAAGCGGGAGGGAATACAATGAGCAGTTCTTC
TRBV2	NA	16	TRBJ1-1	NA	CASTNGAGRLNTEAFF	TGTGCCAGTACAAACGGAGCAGGGCGTCTGAACACTGAAGCTTTCTTT
TRBV5-1	TRBD1	15	TRBJ1-1	once	CASSATGNKNTEAFF	TGCGCCAGCAGCGCGACAGGGAATAAGAACACTGAAGCTTTCTTT
TRBV6-5	TRBD1	15	TRBJ1-3	NA	CASSWDRRAGNTIYF	TGTGCCAGCAGTTGGGACAGGAGAGCTGGAAACACCATATATTTT
TRBV2	NA	14	TRBJ2-5	NA	CASSVGRQQETQYF	TGTGCCAGCAGTGTGGGCAGACAACAAGAGACCCAGTACTTC
TRBV3-1/TRBV3-2	TRBD2	15	TRBJ2-7	once	CASSQDSAGVYEQYF	TGTGCCAGCAGCCAAGATTCGGCGGGGGTTTACGAGCAGTACTTC
TRBV19	TRBD2	15	TRBJ2-7	NA	CASSISGGSGFEQYF	TGTGCCAGTAGTATAAGTGGCGGGAGTGGTTTCGAGCAGTACTTC
TRBV7-7	NA	13	TRBJ1-1	few	CASSLTGNTEAFF	TGTGCTAGCAGCCTCACAGGAAACACTGAAGCTTTCTTT
TRBV4-2	NA	17	TRBJ1-5	NA	CASTTHINRDSNQPQHF	TGTGCCAGCACCACGCACATTAACAGGGACAGCAATCAGCCCCAGCATTTT
TRBV12-3/TRBV12-4	TRBD1	11	TRBJ2-7	NA	CASSHRGGQYF	TGTGCCAGCAGCCACAGGGGTGGGCAGTACTTC
TRBV18	TRBD2	16	TRBJ2-7	NA	CASSPPTSGRRYEQYF	TGTGCCAGCTCACCACCGACTAGCGGGAGAAGGTACGAGCAGTACTTC
TRBV24-1	TRBD1	16	TRBJ1-2	few	CATSDATGSYNYGYTF	TGTGCCACCAGTGACGCGACAGGGAGTTATAACTATGGCTACACCTTC
TRBV7-9	TRBD1	13	TRBJ2-7	NA	CASSPGQGTEQYF	TGTGCCAGCAGCCCCGGACAGGGTACCGAGCAGTACTTC
TRBV4-1	TRBD2	16	TRBJ2-1	NA	CASSQTAGGSYNEQFF	TGCGCCAGCAGCCAAACAGCGGGAGGTTCCTACAATGAGCAGTTCTTC
TRBV7-9	NA	14	TRBJ2-1	NA	CASSLVTLHNEQFF	TGTGCCAGCAGCTTAGTCACTCTACACAATGAGCAGTTCTTC
TRBV20-1	NA	14	TRBJ2-2	once	CSASRPSGAGELFF	TGCAGTGCTAGTCGCCCCTCTGGAGCCGGGGAGCTGTTTTTT
TRBV3-1/TRBV3-2	TRBD1	15	TRBJ1-6	NA	CASSQGQGVNSPLHF	TGTGCCAGCAGCCAAGGGCAGGGGGTAAATTCACCCCTCCACTTT
TRBV7-3	TRBD2	16	TRBJ2-2	NA	CASSPLAGVNTGELFF	TGTGCCAGCAGCCCGCTAGCGGGAGTGAACACCGGGGAGCTGTTTTTT
TRBV30	NA	13	TRBJ1-1	NA	CAWRSQANTEAFF	TGTGCCTGGAGGTCCCAGGCCAACACTGAAGCTTTCTTT
TRBV25-1	NA	13	TRBJ1-1	NA	CASSDPGNTEAFF	TGTGCCAGCAGTGATCCAGGGAACACTGAAGCTTTCTTT
TRBV27	TRBD2	12	TRBJ2-1	NA	CASSSPVAGQFF	TGTGCCAGCAGTTCCCCCGTAGCGGGACAGTTCTTC
TRBV6-2/TRBV6-3	NA	12	TRBJ2-7	NA	CASSYSIGEQYF	TGTGCCAGCAGTTACTCGATCGGCGAGCAGTACTTC
TRBV2	TRBD2	18	TRBJ2-7	NA	CASSGGTSGRESSYEQYF	TGTGCCAGCAGTGGGGGGACTAGCGGGAGGGAGAGCTCCTACGAGCAGTACTTC
TRBV10-3	NA	17	TRBJ1-1	NA	CAISESIPTGWGTEAFF	TGTGCCATCAGTGAGTCGATCCCTACAGGGTGGGGGACTGAAGCTTTCTTT
TRBV11-3	TRBD2	15	TRBJ2-7	once	CASSLDGQPGGEQYF	TGTGCCAGCAGCTTAGACGGCCAACCGGGAGGCGAGCAGTACTTC
TRBV6-4	NA	13	TRBJ1-5	NA	CASSGEGNQPQHF	TGTGCCAGCAGCGGAGAGGGCAATCAGCCCCAGCATTTT
TRBV5-1	TRBD2	15	TRBJ2-1	NA	CASSLAVGGLDEQFF	TGCGCCAGCAGCTTGGCCGTGGGAGGGCTCGATGAGCAGTTCTTC